This T cell receptor beta chain emerged from a study of blood T cell repertoires in COVID-19. Turning to the study itself: Donors in the United States, Italy and Spain gave samples during acute or convalescent COVID-19.

Per the original methods: Estimates of nucleated cell counts were drawn from the amplification of reference gene primers. The method was immunoSEQ multiplex PCR; TCRdb's version includes in-frame clones alone and lacks a portion of them. V and J calls and clone size are those listed in that table; D and trimming were worked out from the DNA. The sample holds about 72,000 clones, 75% to 90% seen once. Germline CDR1 and CDR2: SEHNR and FQNEAQ (reference sequence). This CDR3 is 18 amino acids long. V lost 1 base to trimming and J lost 4 bases; unmatched junction nucleotides: 9. The sequenced material came from peripheral blood. J is TRBJ2-6 and V is TRBV7-9; 8 positions agree with TRBD2. The source is a woman of 80 years or more with acute or convalescent COVID-19. CDR3 DNA sequence: TGTGCCAGCAGCTTAGTTACGGGGGGGCCGCAAGGGGCCAACGTCCTGACTTTC. Protein product: CASSLVTGGPQGANVLTF.